This TCR beta chain is drawn from a study of T-cell memory formation after mild COVID-19. Study-wide background: Across donors, TCR clusters were largely donor specific.

Study results and limitations: CD4/CD8 balance held among clones contracting day 15 to 85, and later expanders leaned CD4+. Among CD4+ contracting clones, most were CM and EM, and CD8+ ones EMRA.

Constant-segment primers and 5'RACE yielded cDNA libraries for TCR alpha and TCR beta, each carrying sample barcodes and UMIs. TCRdb redid the calling of the 5' RACE reads with MiXCR, one entry per CDR3 protein. The repertoire has 300,000 to 400,000 distinct CDR3 sequences, roughly an eighth of them found once; the top ten carry approximately 22%. About this clonotype: Antigen: not known.

CDR3 size: 14 residues. Germline loops: CDR1 KGHSH, CDR2 LQKENI. V lost 5 bases, J lost 2 bases, and 5 bases stayed unmatched. This sequence joins TRBV18 and TRBJ2-5; 7 positions match TRBD2. The sample was PBMCs or a T cell subset sorted from them (not recorded which). The TCR originated in a man aged 18 to 35 who had mild COVID-19 (a few samples of this study predate the infection). Cell type and time point are not known. The CDR3 bases are TGTGCCAGCTCAAGTCTTAGCGGGCAAGAGACCCAGTACTTC. Translation: CASSSLSGQETQYF.